This T cell receptor beta chain originates from a study of CD8+ T cells in alopecia areata. Study-level points and caveats: The study found higher clonality in lesional than normal scalp, especially in alopecia totalis/universalis.

Obtained from alopecia areata patients were lesional scalp punch biopsies along with peripheral blood. PBMCs, the starting material, were the source of sorted CD4+ and CD8+ T cells. Reverse transcribed after extraction, RNA yielded cDNA as the sequencing template. Here immunoSEQ multiplex PCR was the method, and the copy in TCRdb shows in-frame clones only, minus some. This sample yields more than 150,000 clones, of which over 50% are seen a single time; over 12% belongs to the top ten. The germline V gene has CDR1 SGHRS and CDR2 YFSETQ. V lost 0 bases and J 1 base, leaving 4 bases between the germline ends. This CDR3 region has 13 residues. About this clone: Its antigen is currently unknown.

The sample here was CD4+ T cells sorted from blood, taken at week 0. The chain carries TRBV5-1 and TRBJ1-1; the D is unclear. The source is a human donor with alopecia areata. The CDR3 sequence is CASSLARNTEAFF. For the CDR3, the DNA is TGCGCCAGCAGCTTGGCCAGGAACACTGAAGCTTTCTTT.